The source of this T cell receptor beta chain is a study of shared clonotypes between healthy human individuals. Study-wide findings and caveats: Naive CD4 clonotype sharing across four donors was around 5%.

Sequenced by immunoSEQ multiplex PCR; TCRdb stores in-frame clones only, minus some. The data show hundreds of thousands of clones, 74% seen once. This clone was seen a handful of times. Its specificity is unknown. Trimming took 3 bases from V and 7 from J; bases not matched to a gene: 6. Germline V gene data show CDR1 as SGDLS and CDR2 as YYNGEE. The CDR3 covers 15 residues. Both subsets, CD45RA+ naive and CD45RA-negative memory, were split from the CD4+ cells. Source material: memory CD4+ T cells sorted from blood. The subset denotes: CD45RA-negative fraction. The V and J genes are TRBV9 and TRBJ2-1; 11 nucleotides agree with TRBD2. This receptor was identified in a young man in good health. The CDR3 spells CASSAELAGANEQFF. The CDR3 DNA reads TGTGCCAGCAGCGCCGAACTAGCGGGAGCGAATGAGCAGTTCTTC.